Listed below are T cell receptor beta chains from one sample, sequenced in a study of technical replicates of blood from several donors. Some clones are missing from TCRdb's copy, which holds only in-frame ones; the method was immunoSEQ multiplex PCR. Altogether 65,000 to 90,000 clones are present, roughly nine tenths being singletons, with the ten largest covering 0.27%. The sequencing input was T cells isolated from PBMCs. Source of these receptors: a human donor in good health. Each CDR3 is given without its conserved first and last residue. Rows give clone size only sometimes, using once, few, many, or a class for an expanded clone.

v_call | clone_size | cdr3_aa
TRBV11-2 | NA | ASSPDRVGIGYT
TRBV10-2 | NA | ASSESLAGVETQY
TRBV11-1 | NA | ASRMVYRDNEKLF
TRBV30 | few | AWSVRGTEAF
TRBV4-1 | NA | ASSQGQRGGEQY
TRBV7-8 | NA | ASSIPTGESSYEQY
TRBV5-1 | NA | ASSSVGSGYNEQF
TRBV2 | NA | ASSAGLAEPDTQY
TRBV7-9 | once | ASSLLAAVGGGANVLT
TRBV6-1 | NA | ASSTGATYEQY
TRBV5-1 | NA | ASSLGQDTEAF
TRBV10-3 | NA | AITALADSEQF
TRBV11-3 | NA | ASSFGTSGASYEQY
TRBV30 | NA | AHTALLNTEAF
TRBV19 | NA | ASKTGGIYTEAF
TRBV27 | NA | ASQASMNTEAF
TRBV11-1 | NA | ASSLRGFLAEAF
TRBV25-1 | NA | ATTPTGAGGYT
TRBV19 | NA | ASKETGNEKLF
TRBV5-6 | NA | ASSLRLAGGSDTQY
TRBV5-1 | NA | ASSTGGFFNEQY
TRBV7-9 | NA | ASSLSGYRTQY
TRBV11-2 | NA | ASSTTGTGYEQY